These 18 T cell receptor beta chains came from one sample sequenced in a study of CD8+ T cells in alopecia areata. Treatment indicated: oral pan-JAK inhibitor, 5-10 mg twice daily. Once RNA had been extracted, it was reverse transcribed into cDNA to act as the sequencing template. Generated by immunoSEQ multiplex PCR, the TCRdb table keeps only in-frame clones and is missing some. Altogether approximately 200,000 clones are present, 50% to 60% being singletons, with the ten largest covering less than 0.8%. Material: CD4+ T cells sorted from blood, obtained at week 4, from a patient treated with tofacitinib. All receptors derive from a human donor with alopecia areata.

The rearrangement uses TRBV9 and TRBJ1-4, with D unresolved. The CDR3 has 15 amino acids. V was clipped by 2 bases and J by 2 bases, with 10 bases between them. The germline gives CDR1 SGDLS, CDR2 YYNGEE. The CDR3 reads CASSVRSDTNEKLFF. Here the CDR3 DNA reads TGTGCCAGCAGCGTTCGATCGGATACTAATGAAAAACTGTTTTTT.

This CDR3 reads CASSLVRERDGYTF. CDR3 bases: TGTGCCAGCAGCTTAGTCCGGGAGCGGGATGGCTACACCTTC. This rearrangement joins TRBV7-2 to TRBJ1-2; D not resolved. The germline V and J ends were trimmed by 1 base and 6 bases, with 12 bases remaining between them. Germline-derived CDR1 and CDR2 are SGHTA and FQGNSA. The CDR3 extends over 14 amino acids.

The rearrangement links TRBV29-1 to TRBJ2-1; D is uncertain. CDR3 length: 11 amino acids. CDR1 is SQVTM and CDR2 is ANQGSEA in the germline V gene. V shed 0 bases and J shed 9 bases, with 6 bases lying between them. The CDR3, as DNA: TGCAGCGTTGAAGAACAGACTGAGCAGTTCTTC. Its protein product is CSVEEQTEQFF.

V gene TRBV4-2 combines with J gene TRBJ2-5, with 14 bases aligning to TRBD2. Unmatched junction bases numbered 10, after V lost 3 bases and J lost 7 bases. Germline CDR1 LGHNA, CDR2 YNFKEQ. CDR3 size: 17 residues. The CDR3 here is CASSQGTSGSSGRTQYF. The CDR3 bases are TGTGCCAGCAGCCAGGGGACTAGCGGGAGTTCGGGGAGGACCCAGTACTTC.

The chain joins TRBV20-1 to TRBJ1-5; possible D gene TRBD1, 5 bases. The CDR3 is 11 residues long. Germline CDR1 reads DFQATT; CDR2 reads SNEGSKA (reference sequence). V was shortened by 4 bases and J by 11 bases, with 12 bases between the two germline ends. The CDR3 reads CSAKSGGTQHF. Here the CDR3 DNA reads TGCAGTGCTAAGTCCGGGGGGACCCAGCATTTT.

The chain links TRBV30 to TRBJ2-7; D possibly corresponds to TRBD1 (5 bases). The CDR3 contains 12 residues. V was trimmed by 5 bases and J by 6 bases, leaving 14 bases between them. CDR1 GTSNPN and CDR2 SVGIG come from the germline V gene (reference sequence). CDR3 amino acids: CAWDIGVGEQYF. The CDR3 nucleotides are TGTGCCTGGGACATAGGGGTAGGCGAGCAGTACTTC.

The CDR3 DNA sequence: TGTGCCAGCAGTTTGACCGGGCCAGATACGCAGTATTTT. It encodes CASSLTGPDTQYF. The chain recombines TRBV6-5 with TRBJ2-3, with D unclear. V lost 4 bases to trimming and J lost 4 bases, with 9 bases between them. Germline V lookup: CDR1 MNHEY, CDR2 SVGAGI. This CDR3 region has 13 residues.

The chain has TRBV2 and TRBJ2-7; D may match TRBD1 or TRBD2 (5 bases each). Germline CDR1 reads SNHLY; CDR2 reads FYNNEI. The CDR3 has 13 residues. With 3 bases removed from V and 2 bases from J, the gap between germline ends came to 8 bases. CDR3 in DNA: TGTGCCAGCAGTGAGGGGGTTACCTACGAGCAGTACTTC. This encodes CASSEGVTYEQYF.

The CDR3 DNA is TGTGCCAGCAGCTACCAAGAGACCCAGTACTTC. This gives the protein CASSYQETQYF. The chain links TRBV6-6 to TRBJ2-5; D unresolved. In germline, CDR1 is MNHNY, CDR2 SVGAGI (reference sequence). Trimming stripped 6 bases from V and 0 bases from J, with 2 bases between. The CDR3 totals 11 residues.

This clone was counted once. This sequence joins TRBV6-6 and TRBJ1-2; D remains ambiguous. Trimming took 5 bases from V and 4 from J, leaving 17 bases between them. CDR3 length equals 15 residues. The germline V gene has CDR1 MNHNY and CDR2 SVGAGI (reference sequence). The DNA of the CDR3 is TGTGCCAGCAGTCTCCGGGCGGGTCGCGCCTATGGCTACACCTTC. Translated, it gives CASSLRAGRAYGYTF.

J is TRBJ2-7 and V is TRBV7-2; 11 nucleotides match TRBD2. V trimming: 5 bases; J trimming: 2 bases; junction bases outside the gene matches: 5. The CDR3 is made up of 15 amino acids. Germline-derived CDR1 and CDR2 are SGHTA and FQGNSA. CDR3: CASSGGGLAAYEQYF. The CDR3 DNA follows: TGTGCCAGCAGCGGGGGGGGACTAGCGGCCTACGAGCAGTACTTC.

Comments on this clone: Other DNA sequences in this specimen translate into the identical CDR3. This chain connects TRBV30 to TRBJ2-5, with a possible D match to TRBD2 (6 bases). CDR3 length equals 12 residues. V was trimmed by 3 bases and J by 5 bases, leaving 10 bases between them. In germline, CDR1 is GTSNPN, CDR2 SVGIG (reference sequence). The chain's CDR3 is CAWSPGRETQYF. The CDR3 DNA is TGTGCCTGGAGCCCGGGGAGGGAGACCCAGTACTTC.

This chain uses TRBV5-1 with TRBJ2-7, with 11 bases fitting TRBD1. V lost 5 bases and J lost 3; bases outside the gene matches: 7. The CDR3 has 15 amino acids. Germline CDR1 and CDR2: SGHRS and YFSETQ. The CDR3 DNA sequence: TGCGCCAGCAGTCCCGGGACAGGGGGGGTCTACGAGCAGTACTTC. The encoded protein is CASSPGTGGVYEQYF.

This clone turned up a few times. The chain has TRBV11-2 and TRBJ2-6; D call uncertain. The CDR3 is 15 residues long. V lost 1 base to trimming and J lost 4 bases, with 8 bases between them. CDR1 is SGHAT, CDR2 FQNNGV, per germline. CDR3 region: CASSLGGSGANVLTF. CDR3 nucleotides: TGTGCCAGCAGCTTAGGAGGATCAGGGGCCAACGTCCTGACTTTC. The whole variable domain, remainder taken from reference TRBV11-2 and TRBJ2-6, is EAGVAQSPRYKIIEKRQSVAFWCNPISGHATLYWYQQILGQGPKLLIQFQNNGVVDDSQLPKDRFSAERLKGVDSTLKIQPAKLEDSAVYLCASSLGGSGANVLTFGAGSRLTVL.

V usage is TRBV7-2 and J usage is TRBJ1-5; 9 nucleotides line up with TRBD1. There are 15 residues in the CDR3. Germline V lookup: CDR1 SGHTA, CDR2 FQGNSA. V lost 5 bases, J lost 6 bases, and 8 bases stayed unmatched. CDR3 sequence (DNA): TGTGCCAGCAGCGTGGGACAGGGAAGGGGTCAGCCCCAGCATTTT. Amino acids: CASSVGQGRGQPQHF.

The chain has TRBV4-1 and TRBJ2-3, with 7 positions matching TRBD2. The germline CDR1 and CDR2 sequences are MGHRA and YSYEKL. V lost 1 base, J lost 13 bases, and 14 bases stayed unmatched. The CDR3 is 15 residues long. The CDR3, as DNA: TGCGCCAGCAGCCAAGGACGCGGGGGACCGGGCCGCGAGTATTTT. Amino acid sequence: CASSQGRGGPGREYF.

The rearrangement uses TRBV6-1 and TRBJ2-3; 11 bases match TRBD1. Trimming took 8 bases from V and 5 from J; bases not matched to a gene: 6. The germline gives CDR1 MNHNS, CDR2 SASEGT. This CDR3 region has 14 residues. The CDR3 protein is CASYAGTGGDTQYF. The CDR3 DNA is TGTGCCAGCTACGCCGGGACAGGGGGAGATACGCAGTATTTT.

This chain links TRBV30 with TRBJ1-1; possibly TRBD1 for D (6 bases). The CDR3 consists of 17 residues. Germline V gene data show CDR1 as GTSNPN and CDR2 as SVGIG (reference sequence). V was trimmed by 2 bases and J by 0 bases, leaving 19 bases between them. The CDR3 protein is CAWSPNPRTGLNTEAFF. The DNA for the CDR3 is TGTGCCTGGAGTCCCAACCCTCGTACAGGGCTGAACACTGAAGCTTTCTTT.